These 10 T cell receptor beta chains originate from one sample sequenced in a study of blood T cells in healthy people across ages. It was with a sample-barcoded 5' primer and a J-beta primer mix that a second PCR of about 7 to 12 cycles was run. A single record per CDR3 protein comes from TCRdb applying MiXCR to the 5' RACE reads. The top ten clones hold 7% to 9% of a sample with 1.5 million to 2 million distinct CDR3 sequences, about 28% of them seen once. What was sequenced was blood. These receptor sequences come from a woman aged 25-40 years in good health.

Many counts were recorded for this clonotype. V gene TRBV20-1 combines with J gene TRBJ2-1; 10 bases fit TRBD2. CDR3 length: 19 residues. After removal of 1 base from V and 0 bases from J, the junction contained 12 bases not matched to a gene. Germline loops: CDR1 DFQATT, CDR2 SNEGSKA (reference sequence). The CDR3 here is CSARATGSGGSSSYNEQFF. The CDR3 nucleotides read TGCAGTGCTAGAGCTACGGGTAGCGGGGGGTCCTCCTCCTACAATGAGCAGTTCTTC.

With respect to this clonotype: At one boundary the junction diverges from the germline segment, which might be a read error. The chain combines TRBV6-2 or TRBV6-3 with TRBJ2-6; maybe TRBD1 (5 bases). The CDR3 is made up of 14 amino acids. Germline lookup yields CDR1 MNHEY and CDR2 SVGEGT. CDR3 region: CASSTSSGANVPTF. The CDR3 nucleotides read TGTGCCAGCAGTACAAGCTCTGGGGCCAACGTCCCGACTTTC.

The rearrangement links TRBV7-9 to TRBJ1-2; D is possibly TRBD1 (6 bases). This CDR3 region has 15 residues. CDR1 is SEHNR, CDR2 FQNEAQ, per germline (reference sequence). The V gene lost 5 bases and the J gene lost 8 bases, with 21 bases spanning the gap. CDR3 sequence (DNA): TGTGCCAGCAGCCCCCGGCCCGTTAAAGGGGGAGGCTACACCTTC. It yields the protein CASSPRPVKGGGYTF.

This clonotype has a count of ten or more. This chain links TRBV29-1 with TRBJ2-7; TRBD2 agrees at 9 bases. Germline loops: CDR1 SQVTM, CDR2 ANQGSEA. The CDR3 is made up of 14 amino acids. V gave up 1 base and J gave up 2 bases; unmatched junction bases: 3. CDR3 loop: CSVEVASGTYEQYF. CDR3 coding DNA: TGCAGCGTTGAAGTGGCTAGCGGGACCTACGAGCAGTACTTC.

This clonotype turned up a few times. This rearrangement joins TRBV27 to TRBJ2-4, with 9 nucleotides matching TRBD1. Matching the DNA end better, TRBJ2-7 makes the J call doubtful. Germline CDR1 reads MNHEY; CDR2 reads SMNVEV (reference sequence). The CDR3 covers 15 residues. CDR3 DNA: TGTGCCAGCAGTCCACAGGGGGCAATGTCAAGCGAGCAGTACTTC. It codes for CASSPQGAMSSEQYF.

This clonotype was detected ten times or more. The V and J genes are TRBV12-3 or TRBV12-4 and TRBJ2-7; a possible D gene is TRBD1 (6 bases). The CDR3 has 13 residues. The V end was cut by 6 bases, the J end by 5 bases, with 14 bases between. The DNA of the CDR3 is TGTGCCAGCAGGCTAACAGGGATCCACGAGCAGTACTTC. Amino acids: CASRLTGIHEQYF.

This clonotype showed up just a few times. This rearrangement joins TRBV21-1 to TRBJ2-6; the table's D call, TRBD1, was not checked against the DNA. TRBV21-1 is a pseudogene. The CDR3 has 19 residues. CDR3 region: CASSKVSTGIYSGANVLTF. The CDR3 coding sequence is TGTGCCAGCAGCAAAGTATCAACAGGCATATACTCTGGGGCCAACGTCCTGACTTTC.

The genes are TRBV14 and TRBJ1-6; a weak D match, TRBD1 (5 bases). Trimming took 0 bases from V and 9 from J, leaving 15 bases between them. Germline CDR1 reads SGHDN; CDR2 reads FVKESK. The CDR3 contains 16 residues. The CDR3 DNA reads as TGTGCCAGCAGCCAAGATCTCCCAGGGACTAGTTCACCCCTCCACTTT. Translated: CASSQDLPGTSSPLHF.

The chain combines TRBV11-2 with TRBJ2-2; D is undetermined. The CDR3 covers 16 residues. CDR1 and CDR2 from the germline V gene are SGHAT and FQNNGV. V was cut by 2 bases and J by 3 bases, with 13 bases left in between. CDR3 nucleotides: TGTGCCAGCAGCTTAAGAGTTCGCGTTTACACCGGGGAGCTGTTTTTT. It yields the protein CASSLRVRVYTGELFF.

This chain uses TRBV6-6 with TRBJ1-5; a weak D match, TRBD1 (6 bases). From germline, CDR1 is MNHNY and CDR2 SVGAGI (reference sequence). The V and J ends lost 2 bases and 6 bases respectively, with 14 bases between them. The CDR3 extends over 15 amino acids. As DNA, the CDR3 is TGTGCCAGCAGTTACAGGGGGGAAATGTCTCAGCCCCAGCATTTT. This gives the protein CASSYRGEMSQPQHF.